This TCR beta chain was recovered during a study of blood T cell repertoires in COVID-19. The wider study: Acute and convalescent COVID-19 specimens originated in the United States, Italy and Spain.

Germline CDR1 reads KGHSH; CDR2 reads LQKENI. Trimming took off 3 bases at V and 0 bases at J, with 14 bases between the two ends. The CDR3 covers 16 residues. In the study's own analysis: Amplification from reference gene primers served as the basis for estimated nucleated cell counts. Profiling relied on immunoSEQ multiplex PCR, and the TCRdb table lists in-frame clones only, not all of them. Clonal size and the V and J genes are those of that table, whereas D and trimming came from the DNA. The table shows around 380,000 clones, with 81% occurring only once. The sequencing sample was made of peripheral blood. The source is a human donor with acute or convalescent COVID-19. The donor label of this sample is uncertain. This chain connects TRBV18 to TRBJ1-2; TRBD1 is a possible D gene (6 bases). CDR3 loop: CASSPRGGRANYGYTF. The CDR3 DNA reads TGTGCCAGCTCACCCCGGGGGGGCCGAGCTAACTATGGCTACACCTTC. Looking up the rest from reference TRBV18 and TRBJ1-2 gives the full variable domain: NAGVMQNPRHLVRRRGQEARLRCSPMKGHSHVYWYRQLPEEGLKFMVYLQKENIIDESGMPKERFSAEFPKEGPSILRIQQVVRGDSAAYFCASSPRGGRANYGYTFGSGTRLTVV.